Listed below are T cell receptor beta chains from one sample, sequenced in a study of Graves' ophthalmopathy and Graves' hyperthyroidism. In TCRdb, the multiplex PCR reads were re-called with MiXCR into one record per CDR3 protein. The sample carries some 370,000 distinct CDR3 sequences, about 15% recorded once. The sample consisted of peripheral blood. The receptor source for this set is an adult woman with stable Graves' hyperthyroidism. Both conserved end residues are part of each CDR3. D genes are given only for firm matches.

TRBJ2-7,TRBV20-1,TRBD1,CSVTQGASYEQYF
TRBJ1-3,TRBV20-1,TRBD1,CSARKTGGRFSGNTIYF
TRBJ2-7,TRBV28,-,CASSLPGHRGEQYF
TRBJ2-6,TRBV15,-,CATSRGRFSGANVLTF
TRBJ2-1,TRBV2,TRBD2,CASSPSGIGFEQFF
TRBJ2-1,TRBV28,-,CASGGNSYNEQFF
TRBJ2-7,TRBV28,-,CASSLTREQYF
TRBJ2-5,TRBV28,-,CASSIQGSQETQYF
TRBJ2-5,TRBV7-9,-,CASSYYRAQETQYF
TRBJ2-7,TRBV14,-,CASSQVWGRRAYEQYF